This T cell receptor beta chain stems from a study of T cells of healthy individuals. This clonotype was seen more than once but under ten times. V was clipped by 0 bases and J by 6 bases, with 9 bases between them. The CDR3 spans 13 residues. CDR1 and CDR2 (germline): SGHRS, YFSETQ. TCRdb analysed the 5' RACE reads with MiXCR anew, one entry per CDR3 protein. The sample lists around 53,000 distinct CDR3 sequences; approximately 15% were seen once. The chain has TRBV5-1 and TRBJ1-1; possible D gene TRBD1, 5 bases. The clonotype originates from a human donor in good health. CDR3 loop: CASSLVTRAEAFF. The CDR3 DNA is TGCGCCAGCAGCTTGGTCACCAGGGCTGAAGCTTTCTTT.